These 22 T cell receptor beta chains share one sample of origin, sequenced in a study of T cell responses to AZD1222 COVID-19 vaccine. Measured with immunoSEQ multiplex PCR; TCRdb has only the in-frame clones, and not every one. This table holds about 96,000 clones, roughly 87% found once. The sequencing here drew on peripheral blood, taken on day 0 of AZD1222 vaccination. These receptor sequences come from an adult in good health.

This sequence joins TRBV4-3 and TRBJ2-1; no clear D gene. CDR3 size: 13 residues. Germline CDR1 reads LGHNA; CDR2 reads YSLEER. The ends were cut back, 5 bases at V and 14 bases at J, with 19 bases in the middle. The CDR3 loop reads CASSYSESFPKFF. CDR3 DNA sequence: TGCGCCAGCAGCTATAGTGAAAGCTTTCCGAAGTTCTTC.

The rearrangement uses TRBV7-9 and TRBJ1-2; 11 bases align to TRBD1. The trim removed 5 bases at V and 8 bases at J, leaving 10 bases unmatched. The CDR3 consists of 15 residues. The germline V gene encodes CDR1 SEHNR and CDR2 FQNEAQ (reference sequence). CDR3: CASSPFGQGAQGYTF. In nucleotides, the CDR3 is TGTGCCAGCAGCCCATTTGGACAGGGGGCGCAAGGCTACACCTTC.

The chain has TRBV5-5 and TRBJ1-1; a possible D gene is TRBD1 (5 bases). The CDR3 is 16 residues long. Looked up from germline, CDR1 is SGHKS and CDR2 is YYEKEE (reference sequence). V was shortened by 0 bases and J by 1 base, with 13 bases between the two germline ends. This CDR3 is CASSLATAGKNTEAFF. CDR3 sequence (DNA): TGTGCCAGCAGCTTGGCCACAGCAGGGAAGAACACTGAAGCTTTCTTT. Full variable domain (rest looked up from reference TRBV5-5 and TRBJ1-1): DAGVTQSPTHLIKTRGQQVTLRCSPISGHKSVSWYQQVLGQGPQFIFQYYEKEERGRGNFPDRFSARQFPNYSSELNVNALLLGDSALYLCASSLATAGKNTEAFFGQGTRLTVV.

Only a few counts were recorded for this clone. The V and J genes are TRBV6-5 and TRBJ1-2, with no clear D. The CDR3 sequence is 13 residues long. V was clipped by 8 bases and J by 0 bases, with 10 bases between them. Germline CDR1 reads MNHEY; CDR2 reads SVGAGI. The CDR3 bases are TGTGCCAGCGGCAGAGGAGCTAACTATGGCTACACCTTC. Amino acids: CASGRGANYGYTF.

The J gene is TRBJ2-7, the V gene TRBV6-5; D is unclear. This CDR3 has 15 amino acids. Germline V CDR1 and CDR2: MNHEY, SVGAGI. The V end lost 2 bases, the J end lost 2 bases, and 13 bases lay between the germline ends. In nucleotides, the CDR3 is TGTGCCAGCAGTTACCTAGACCCGGGCCCCTACGAGCAGTACTTC. This translates into CASSYLDPGPYEQYF.

The chain recombines TRBV19 with TRBJ1-5; no firm D call. The CDR3 is 13 residues long. Germline assignment: CDR1 LNHDA and CDR2 SQIVND (reference sequence). Trimming cost V 9 bases and J 5 bases, with 14 bases left between them. CDR3 loop: CASRIDLDQPQHF. DNA of the CDR3: TGTGCCAGCCGCATTGACTTGGATCAGCCCCAGCATTTT.

V is TRBV25-1 and J is TRBJ1-4, with D unresolved. Trimming took 3 bases from V and 8 from J, leaving 10 bases between them. Germline CDR1 and CDR2: MGHDK and SYGVNS. CDR3 length equals 13 residues. CDR3 sequence reads: CASSDPGKEKLFF. For the CDR3, the DNA is TGTGCCAGCAGTGATCCGGGGAAAGAAAAACTGTTTTTT. Full variable domain (remainder filled in from reference TRBV25-1 and TRBJ1-4): EADIYQTPRYLVIGTGKKITLECSQTMGHDKMYWYQQDPGMELHLIHYSYGVNSTEKGDLSSESTVSRIRTEHFPLTLESARPSHTSQYLCASSDPGKEKLFFGSGTQLSVL.

The genes are TRBV2 and TRBJ1-1; possibly TRBD1 for D (6 bases). The CDR3 spans 13 residues. V was trimmed by 10 bases and J by 1 base, leaving 13 bases between them. Germline CDR1 reads SNHLY; CDR2 reads FYNNEI. In nucleotides, the CDR3 is TGTGCCAACTACAGGGAGCCGAACACTGAAGCTTTCTTT. Encoded protein: CANYREPNTEAFF.

The chain joins TRBV5-1 to TRBJ2-3; TRBD1 aligns across 8 bases. This CDR3 contains 15 residues. CDR1 and CDR2 (germline): SGHRS, YFSETQ. The trim removed 3 bases at V and 6 bases at J, leaving 9 bases unmatched. CDR3 nucleotide sequence: TGCGCCAGCAGCTCCGGGACAGGCGCCGCCGATACGCAGTATTTT. It is translated as CASSSGTGAADTQYF.

This rearrangement joins TRBV2 to TRBJ2-7; 8 bases fit TRBD1. Germline CDR1 reads SNHLY; CDR2 reads FYNNEI. Trimming removed 8 bases from V and 3 bases from J; junction bases left unmatched: 12. The CDR3 is 15 amino acids. The CDR3 nucleotides are TGTGCCAGCTTCGACGCGGACAGGGTTAGCTACGAGCAGTACTTC. Residues: CASFDADRVSYEQYF.

The chain carries TRBV19 and TRBJ1-6; D perhaps matches TRBD1 (6 bases). The CDR3 consists of 14 residues. The germline V gene has CDR1 LNHDA and CDR2 SQIVND (reference sequence). The V end lost 6 bases, the J end lost 10 bases, and 16 bases lay between the germline ends. DNA for the CDR3: TGTGCCAGTAGAGAACAGGGAAGTGACTCACCCCTCCACTTT. Translated: CASREQGSDSPLHF.

The gene calls are TRBV5-4 and TRBJ1-4, with a weak D call TRBD1 (5 bases). Trimming removed 3 bases at V and 5 bases at J, with 17 bases between. Germline CDR1 and CDR2: SGHNT and YYREEE (reference sequence). The CDR3 has 16 amino acids. CDR3 sequence reads: CASSWTSGLRNEKLFF. Written as DNA, the CDR3 is TGTGCCAGCAGCTGGACCTCAGGGCTCCGGAATGAAAAACTGTTTTTT.

This chain uses TRBV4-3 with TRBJ1-5; 7 positions agree with TRBD1. The CDR3 is 15 residues long. Germline loops: CDR1 LGHNA, CDR2 YSLEER. Trimming at V came to 4 bases and at J to 2 bases, leaving 5 bases not matched to a gene. The CDR3, as DNA: TGCGCCAGCAGCCGGGGGACAGCCGGCAATCAGCCCCAGCATTTT. The encoded protein is CASSRGTAGNQPQHF.

This clone was seen only once. The rearrangement joins TRBV5-1 to TRBJ1-4; D ambiguous. V was clipped by 2 bases and J by 0 bases, with 11 bases between them. CDR1 is SGHRS, CDR2 YFSETQ, per germline. The CDR3 spans 16 residues. CDR3 DNA: TGCGCCAGCAGCTTAGAATCCCTTGCAACTAATGAAAAACTGTTTTTT. As protein: CASSLESLATNEKLFF.

The chain has TRBV7-9 and TRBJ1-1, with a tentative D call TRBD1 (5 bases). The germline gives CDR1 SEHNR, CDR2 FQNEAQ (reference sequence). The CDR3 spans 15 residues. Trimming pared 4 bases from V and 5 bases from J, leaving 17 bases between. CDR3 loop: CASSYGTHGSTEAFF. DNA for the CDR3: TGTGCCAGCAGCTACGGGACGCACGGAAGTACTGAAGCTTTCTTT.

This chain connects TRBV15 to TRBJ1-4, with 8 bases lining up with TRBD1. Germline V CDR1 and CDR2: LNHNV, YYDKDF (reference sequence). V shed 0 bases and J 7 bases; nucleotides not matched to a gene: 4. This CDR3 comprises 15 residues. The CDR3, as DNA: TGTGCCACCAGCAGAGACCGGACAGGGAGTGAAAAACTGTTTTTT. This encodes CATSRDRTGSEKLFF.

Regarding this clone: The junction departs from the called germline gene at one end, perhaps through a read error. This chain joins TRBV3-1 (or the pseudogene TRBV3-2) and TRBJ1-5; the match to TRBD1 covers 8 bases. The CDR3 is 14 residues long. The germline CDR1 and CDR2 sequences are LGHDT and YNNKEL (reference sequence). The CDR3 DNA sequence: TGTGCCAGCAGCCGGACAGGGCATTATCAGCCCCAACATTTT. Encoded protein: CASSRTGHYQPQHF.

The chain couples TRBV3-1 (or the pseudogene TRBV3-2) to TRBJ1-4, with a possible D match to TRBD1 (5 bases). Deletions cut 1 base from V and 3 bases from J, with 6 bases between. The CDR3 has 14 residues. Looked up from germline, CDR1 is LGHDT and CDR2 is YNNKEL (reference sequence). The CDR3: CASSQVRANEKLFF. The CDR3 nucleotides are TGTGCCAGCAGCCAAGTCAGGGCTAATGAAAAACTGTTTTTT.

The rearrangement uses TRBV7-3 and TRBJ2-3; TRBD2 matches at 7 bases. Germline-derived CDR1 and CDR2 are SGHTA and FQGTGA. The junction had 8 bases not matched to a gene; V was cut back by 2 bases and J by 6 bases. The CDR3 contains 15 residues. In DNA, the CDR3 is TGTGCCAGCAGCTTAGCGGGGGACTCCTTTGATACGCAGTATTTT. Translating it yields CASSLAGDSFDTQYF.

The gene calls are TRBV19 and TRBJ1-2; D is uncertain. V was shortened by 6 bases and J by 3 bases, with 17 bases between the two germline ends. The CDR3 totals 15 residues. In germline, CDR1 is LNHDA, CDR2 SQIVND (reference sequence). The CDR3 protein is CASSHNRNQHYGYTF. CDR3 nucleotide sequence: TGTGCCAGTAGCCACAACCGTAACCAGCACTATGGCTACACCTTC.

CDR3 nucleotide sequence: TGTGCCAGCAGTGAGGGTAGCAATCAGCCCCAGCATTTT. This codes for CASSEGSNQPQHF. The chain uses TRBV6-4 and TRBJ1-5; the D is unclear. The germline CDR1 and CDR2 sequences are MRHNA and SNTAGT. V shed 3 bases and J shed 0 bases, with 3 bases lying between them. The CDR3 runs 13 residues.

The chain has TRBV7-8 and TRBJ1-1; TRBD1 is a possible D gene (5 bases). CDR3 length: 14 amino acids. The V end lost 5 bases, the J end lost 6 bases, and 16 bases lay between the germline ends. CDR1 and CDR2 from the germline V gene are SGHVS and FQNEAQ. CDR3 protein: CASSPVGRDAEAFF. CDR3 DNA: TGTGCCAGCAGCCCGGTGGGGAGGGACGCTGAAGCTTTCTTT.